A single TCR beta chain is shown here with its context. Its matching antigen is unknown. The data stem from a study of cytomegalovirus exposure and HLA in healthy donors. Study-wide results and limits: Available immune exposure information was restricted to CMV serostatus only. Exclusion applied to some V segments, including TRBV6-2 and TRBV6-3, as they were indistinguishable. Later analysis demonstrated an association between a missense DCLRE1C variant and TCR beta V- and J-gene trimming.

The PCR employed 60 Vbeta primers together with 13 Jbeta primers. As processed by the authors: Roughly 11 million of the 75 million to 95 million unique TCR beta chains counted in a later analysis were shared. Profiling relied on immunoSEQ multiplex PCR, and the TCRdb table lists in-frame clones only, not all of them. D and trimming come from the DNA, and the V and J calls and clone size come from that table. The table records 100,000 to 150,000 clones, nearly 80% of them present only once. Trimming at V came to 6 bases and at J to 4 bases, leaving 2 bases not matched to a gene. The CDR3 spans 14 residues. In germline, CDR1 is MDHEN, CDR2 SYDVKM.

This sequence originates from a woman between 35 and 50 years old in good health and CMV-seronegative. The chain combines TRBV28 with TRBJ2-2, with 10 bases identical to TRBD2. The source material was PBMCs. The CDR3 region is CASRRTSGTGELFF. The CDR3 DNA follows: TGTGCCAGCAGACGGACTAGCGGCACCGGGGAGCTGTTTTTT.